The entry below describes one TCR beta chain. This record belongs to a study of memory CD4+ T cells and cytomegalovirus serostatus. Measured with immunoSEQ multiplex PCR; TCRdb has only the in-frame clones, and not every one. The sample lists more than 35,000 clones, 78% occurring once. The sort gate was single viable CD3+CD4+CD8-CD45RO+ cells for memory CD4+ T cells. The V gene lost 5 bases and the J gene lost 0 bases, with 13 bases spanning the gap. Germline CDR1 and CDR2: SGHAT and FQNNGV. The CDR3 is made up of 15 amino acids. The chain uses TRBV11-2 and TRBJ1-1; D unclear. The sequencing input was memory CD4+ T cells from blood. The source is an adult in good health and CMV-seronegative. The CDR3 region has the DNA TGTGCCAGCAGCCCATGGACGGCCCTGAACACTGAAGCTTTCTTT. Its protein product is CASSPWTALNTEAFF.